The rows below give T cell receptor beta chains drawn from one sample of a study of cytotoxic CD8 clonotypes in ibrutinib-treated CLL. The table came from immunoSEQ multiplex PCR; TCRdb's copy has only in-frame clones and leaves some out. The sample gives 150,000 to 250,000 clones, over 55% of which show up once; around an eighth is in the top ten. This sample comprised PBMCs, obtained after 24 months of ibrutinib treatment. The receptors here all came from a human donor with chronic lymphocytic leukemia. CDR3s include the opening cysteine and the closing phenylalanine or tryptophan. D genes are given only for firm matches. The size entry is marked missing in some rows and otherwise reads once, few, many or a size class.

>-|TRBV7-8|-|TRBJ2-7
TGTGCCAGCAGCCAAAGGCGCGAGCAGTACTTC
CASSQRREQYF
>few|TRBV7-3|TRBD2|TRBJ2-7
TGTGCCAGCAGCGCCCACCTGGGCGGGGGCTACGAGCAGTACTTC
CASSAHLGGGYEQYF
>once|TRBV27|TRBD2|TRBJ2-4
TGTGCCAGCAGACTAGCGGGAGGGAGGAAAAACATTCAGTACTTC
CASRLAGGRKNIQYF
>-|TRBV11-1|-|TRBJ1-1
TGTGCCAGCAGCTTAAGCAGGGGCAGCATGAACACTGAAGCTTTCTTT
CASSLSRGSMNTEAFF
>-|TRBV4-1|-|TRBJ1-2
TGCGCCAGCAGCCAAGAAAGGGGCTCTAACTATGGCTACACCTTC
CASSQERGSNYGYTF
>once|TRBV27|TRBD1|TRBJ2-7
TGTGCCAGCAGCCCCTACTGGCAGGGGGCTTCCTACGAGCAGTACTTC
CASSPYWQGASYEQYF
>-|TRBV5-1|TRBD1|TRBJ2-7
TGCGCCAGCAGCTTGGTTTCTGACAGGGTAGCCTACGAGCAGTACTTC
CASSLVSDRVAYEQYF
>-|TRBV6-5|-|TRBJ1-3
TGTGCCAGCAAAGGGGTCGCTGGAAACACCATATATTTT
CASKGVAGNTIYF
>-|TRBV27|TRBD2|TRBJ2-7
TGTGCCAGCAGTTTATTTGAGTCGGGAGGCTACGAGCAGTACTTC
CASSLFESGGYEQYF
>-|TRBV6-6|-|TRBJ2-3
TGTGCCAGCAGTACCCGGGGAGCGAACACAGATACGCAGTATTTT
CASSTRGANTDTQYF
>-|TRBV9|-|TRBJ1-1
TGTGCCAGCAGCGTAAAGACAGAGATGAACACTGAAGCTTTCTTT
CASSVKTEMNTEAFF
>-|TRBV7-2|TRBD2|TRBJ2-7
TGTGCCAGCAGCTTACCAGCGGGAGTATCCTACGAGCAGTACTTC
CASSLPAGVSYEQYF
>once|TRBV15|TRBD2|TRBJ2-1
TGTGCCACCAGCAGAGATATTACTAGCGGGAGGCATGAGCAGTTCTTC
CATSRDITSGRHEQFF
>-|TRBV10-1|-|TRBJ1-1
TGCGCCAGCAGTGAGGGCACTGAAGCTTTCTTT
CASSEGTEAFF
>few|TRBV25-1|-|TRBJ2-5
TGTGCCAGCAGTGAAGAAGGGGTTGAGACCCAGTACTTC
CASSEEGVETQYF
>-|TRBV30|-|TRBJ2-7
TGTGCCTGGAGTGTACTTAACATGGACTACGAGCAGTACTTC
CAWSVLNMDYEQYF
>-|TRBV4-1|-|TRBJ1-1
TGCGCCAGCAGCCATCTAAGGAGGGACACTGAAGCTTTCTTT
CASSHLRRDTEAFF
>-|TRBV5-4|-|TRBJ2-3
TGTGCCAGCAGCTGGGGGGCCGACACAGATACGCAGTATTTT
CASSWGADTDTQYF
>-|TRBV7-2|-|TRBJ1-4
TGTGCCAGCAGCTTAGTTCCGGGGGATTCTGTAAAACTGTTTTTT
CASSLVPGDSVKLFF
>-|TRBV15|-|TRBJ1-1
TGTGCCACCAGCAGAGTGCGTAAGGCAAAAGCTTTCTTT
CATSRVRKAKAFF
>-|TRBV4-3|-|TRBJ2-5
TGCGCCAGCAGCCAGGGGCCTCAAGAGACCCAGTACTTC
CASSQGPQETQYF
>-|TRBV6-1|-|TRBJ1-1
TGTGCCAGCAGTGAAGGTTTACAAGACACTGAAGCTTTCTTT
CASSEGLQDTEAFF
>-|TRBV6-5|TRBD2|TRBJ2-1
TGTGCCAGCAGTTCCAAAGGGACTAGGCGCTTTTTCTTC
CASSSKGTRRFFF
>once|TRBV7-8|-|TRBJ2-7
TGTGCCAGCAGCTTAGGTGGGCAGGGTCGACCGTACGAGCAGTACTTC
CASSLGGQGRPYEQYF
>once|TRBV18|TRBD1|TRBJ2-5
TGTGCCAGCTCACCACGAAGTCCCGGGACAGGGCAAGAGACCCAGTACTTC
CASSPRSPGTGQETQYF
>-|TRBV5-4|TRBD1|TRBJ1-1
TGTGCCAGCAGCGGACCGACAGGGATGAACACTGAAGCTTTCTTT
CASSGPTGMNTEAFF
>-|TRBV15|-|TRBJ2-5
TGTGCCACCAGCAGGCCGCACAGGCCGGAGACCCAGTACTTC
CATSRPHRPETQYF
>-|TRBV4-1|-|TRBJ1-2
TGCGCCAGCAGCCGAGAGACCCACATCGGCTACACCTTC
CASSRETHIGYTF
>-|TRBV4-3|TRBD1|TRBJ1-3
TGCGCCAGCAGCCGAGAAGGACAGGGGGCTCCAAACACCATATATTTT
CASSREGQGAPNTIYF